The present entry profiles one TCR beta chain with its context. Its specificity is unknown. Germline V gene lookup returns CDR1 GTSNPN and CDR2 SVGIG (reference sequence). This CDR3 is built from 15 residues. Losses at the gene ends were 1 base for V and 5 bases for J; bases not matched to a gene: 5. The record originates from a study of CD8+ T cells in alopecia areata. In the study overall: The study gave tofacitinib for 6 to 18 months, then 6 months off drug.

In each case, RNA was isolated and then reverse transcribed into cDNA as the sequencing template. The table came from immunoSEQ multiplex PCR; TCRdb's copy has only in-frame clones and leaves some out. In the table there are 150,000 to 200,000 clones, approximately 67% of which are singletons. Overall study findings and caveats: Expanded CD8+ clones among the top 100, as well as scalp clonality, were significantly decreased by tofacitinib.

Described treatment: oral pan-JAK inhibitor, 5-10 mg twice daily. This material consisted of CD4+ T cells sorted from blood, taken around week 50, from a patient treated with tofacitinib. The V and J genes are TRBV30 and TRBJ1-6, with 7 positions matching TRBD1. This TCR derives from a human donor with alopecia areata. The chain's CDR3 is CAWSGGQDNNSPLHF. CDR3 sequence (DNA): TGTGCCTGGAGTGGAGGACAGGATAATAATTCACCCCTCCACTTT.